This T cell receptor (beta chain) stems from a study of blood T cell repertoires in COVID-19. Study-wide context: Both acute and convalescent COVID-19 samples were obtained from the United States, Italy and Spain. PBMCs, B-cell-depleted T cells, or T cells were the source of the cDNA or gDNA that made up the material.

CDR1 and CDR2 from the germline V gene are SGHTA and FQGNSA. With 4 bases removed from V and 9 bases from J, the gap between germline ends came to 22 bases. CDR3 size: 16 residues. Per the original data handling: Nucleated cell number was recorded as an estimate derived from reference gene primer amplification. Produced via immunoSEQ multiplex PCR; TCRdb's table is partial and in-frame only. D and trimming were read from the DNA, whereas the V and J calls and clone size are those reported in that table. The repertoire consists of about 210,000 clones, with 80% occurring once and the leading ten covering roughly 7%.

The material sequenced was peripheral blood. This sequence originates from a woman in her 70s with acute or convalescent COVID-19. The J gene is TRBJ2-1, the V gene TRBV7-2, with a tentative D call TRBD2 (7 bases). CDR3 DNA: TGTGCCAGCAGCTCTGCGGGGGCAGGAAGGCAGGGTGAGCAGTTCTTC. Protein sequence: CASSSAGAGRQGEQFF.